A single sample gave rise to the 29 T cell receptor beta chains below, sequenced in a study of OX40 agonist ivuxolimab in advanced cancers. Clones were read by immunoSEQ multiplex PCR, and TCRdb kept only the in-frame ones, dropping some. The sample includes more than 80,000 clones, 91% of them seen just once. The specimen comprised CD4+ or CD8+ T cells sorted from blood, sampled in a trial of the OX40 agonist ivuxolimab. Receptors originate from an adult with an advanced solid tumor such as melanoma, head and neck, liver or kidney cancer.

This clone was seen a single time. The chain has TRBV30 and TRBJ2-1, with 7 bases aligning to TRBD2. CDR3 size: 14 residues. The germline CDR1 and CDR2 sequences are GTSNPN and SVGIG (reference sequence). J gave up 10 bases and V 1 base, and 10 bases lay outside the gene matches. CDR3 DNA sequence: TGTGCCTGGAGTGGGCAGGGAGGGCTCGAGGAGCAGTTCTTC. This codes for CAWSGQGGLEEQFF. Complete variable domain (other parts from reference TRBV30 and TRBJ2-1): SQTIHQWPATLVQPVGSPLSLECTVEGTSNPNLYWYRQAAGRGLQLLFYSVGIGQISSEVPQNLSASRPQDRQFILSSKKLLLSDSGFYLCAWSGQGGLEEQFFGPGTRLTVL.

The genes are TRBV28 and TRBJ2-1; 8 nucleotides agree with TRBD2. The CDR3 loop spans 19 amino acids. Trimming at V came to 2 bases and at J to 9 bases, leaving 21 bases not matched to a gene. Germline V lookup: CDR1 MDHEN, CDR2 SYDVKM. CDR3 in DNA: TGTGCCAGCAGTTTAAACCCGCTCCTCGGTAGCGGGGCGACCGGTGAGCAGTTCTTC. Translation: CASSLNPLLGSGATGEQFF.

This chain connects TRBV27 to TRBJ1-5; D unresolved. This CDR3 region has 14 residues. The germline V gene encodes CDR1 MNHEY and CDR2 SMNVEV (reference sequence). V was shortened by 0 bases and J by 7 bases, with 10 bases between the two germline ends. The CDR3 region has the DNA TGTGCCAGCAGTTTATCTCCTCGGGAACAGCCCCAGCATTTT. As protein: CASSLSPREQPQHF.

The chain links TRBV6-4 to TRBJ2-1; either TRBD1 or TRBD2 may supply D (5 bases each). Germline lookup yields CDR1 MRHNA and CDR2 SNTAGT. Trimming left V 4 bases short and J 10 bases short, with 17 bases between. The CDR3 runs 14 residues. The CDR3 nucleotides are TGTGCCAGCAGTGGGGGGTCCAATCCCAGGGAGCAGTTCTTC. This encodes CASSGGSNPREQFF.

The CDR3 DNA follows: TGTGCCAGCAGCCAAGGCAGGGGGAATGAAAAACTGTTTTTT. Protein sequence: CASSQGRGNEKLFF. J is TRBJ1-4 and V is TRBV4-2; 7 bases match TRBD1. V dropped 1 base and J dropped 5; count of bases not matched to a gene: 1. This CDR3 is 14 amino acids long. The V gene's germline CDR1 is LGHNA and CDR2 YNFKEQ.

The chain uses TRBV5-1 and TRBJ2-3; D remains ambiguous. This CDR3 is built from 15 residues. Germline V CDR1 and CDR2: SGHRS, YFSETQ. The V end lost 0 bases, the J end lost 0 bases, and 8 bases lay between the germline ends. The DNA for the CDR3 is TGCGCCAGCAGCTTGGGCCTTCTTAGCACAGATACGCAGTATTTT. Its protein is CASSLGLLSTDTQYF. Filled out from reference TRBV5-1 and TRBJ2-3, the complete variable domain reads KAGVTQTPRYLIKTRGQQVTLSCSPISGHRSVSWYQQTPGQGLQFLFEYFSETQRNKGNFPGRFSGRQFSNSRSEMNVSTLELGDSALYLCASSLGLLSTDTQYFGPGTRLTVL.

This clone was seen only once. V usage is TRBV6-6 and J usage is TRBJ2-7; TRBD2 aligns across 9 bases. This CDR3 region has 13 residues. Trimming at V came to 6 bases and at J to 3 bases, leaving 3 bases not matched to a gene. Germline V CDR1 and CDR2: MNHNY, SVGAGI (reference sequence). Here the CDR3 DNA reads TGTGCCAGCAGAATGACTAGCGGCTACGAGCAGTACTTC. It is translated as CASRMTSGYEQYF.

For the CDR3, the DNA is TGCGCCAGCAGCCCATACAGTACAGGGGGCGCGAACACTGAAGCTTTCTTT. It is translated as CASSPYSTGGANTEAFF. V usage is TRBV4-3 and J usage is TRBJ1-1; 9 bases agree with TRBD1. Germline V gene data show CDR1 as LGHNA and CDR2 as YSLEER. Trimming removed 4 bases from V and 1 base from J; junction bases left unmatched: 10. This CDR3 is built from 17 residues.

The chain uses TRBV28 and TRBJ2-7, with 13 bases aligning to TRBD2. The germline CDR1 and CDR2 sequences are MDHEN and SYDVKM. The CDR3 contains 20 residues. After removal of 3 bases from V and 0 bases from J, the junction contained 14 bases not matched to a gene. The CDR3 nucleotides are TGTGCCAGCAGTTTCCCCAGGACTAGCGGGGGCCCCCCGAGCTCCTACGAGCAGTACTTC. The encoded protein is CASSFPRTSGGPPSSYEQYF.

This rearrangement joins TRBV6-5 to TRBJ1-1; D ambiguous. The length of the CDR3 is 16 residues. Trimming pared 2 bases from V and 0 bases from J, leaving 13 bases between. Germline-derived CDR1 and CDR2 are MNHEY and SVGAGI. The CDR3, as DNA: TGTGCCAGCAGTTACGACGGGGAGACAATGAACACTGAAGCTTTCTTT. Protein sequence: CASSYDGETMNTEAFF.

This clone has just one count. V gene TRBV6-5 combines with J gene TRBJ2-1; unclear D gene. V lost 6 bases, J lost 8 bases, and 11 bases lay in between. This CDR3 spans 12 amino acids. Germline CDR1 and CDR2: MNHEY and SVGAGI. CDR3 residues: CASSYPEYEQFF. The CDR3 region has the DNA TGTGCCAGCAGCTACCCCGAGTATGAGCAGTTCTTC.

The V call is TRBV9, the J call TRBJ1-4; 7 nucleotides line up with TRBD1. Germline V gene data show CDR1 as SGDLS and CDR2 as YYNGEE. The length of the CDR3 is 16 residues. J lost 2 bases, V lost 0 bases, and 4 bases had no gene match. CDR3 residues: CASSVGDRATNEKLFF. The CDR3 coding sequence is TGTGCCAGCAGCGTAGGTGACAGGGCCACTAATGAAAAACTGTTTTTT.

CDR3: CASSWTSWNEQFF. In DNA form, the CDR3 reads TGTGCCAGTAGCTGGACTAGCTGGAATGAGCAGTTCTTC. This rearrangement joins TRBV19 to TRBJ2-1; 8 bases line up with TRBD2. This CDR3 region has 13 residues. The V and J ends lost 6 bases and 7 bases, in that order; junction bases with no gene match: 5. Per the germline V gene, CDR1 is LNHDA and CDR2 is SQIVND (reference sequence).

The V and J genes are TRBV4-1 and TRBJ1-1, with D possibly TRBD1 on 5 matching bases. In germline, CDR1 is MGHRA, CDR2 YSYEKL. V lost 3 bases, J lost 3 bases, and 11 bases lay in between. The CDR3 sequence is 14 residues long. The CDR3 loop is CASSQRGGDTEAFF. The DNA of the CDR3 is TGCGCCAGCAGCCAGAGGGGAGGCGACACTGAAGCTTTCTTT.

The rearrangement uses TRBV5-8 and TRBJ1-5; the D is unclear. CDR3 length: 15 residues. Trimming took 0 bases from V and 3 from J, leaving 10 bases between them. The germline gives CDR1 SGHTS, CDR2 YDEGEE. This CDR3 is CASSLAWGNNQPQHF. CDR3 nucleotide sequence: TGTGCCAGCAGCTTGGCCTGGGGAAACAATCAGCCCCAGCATTTT.

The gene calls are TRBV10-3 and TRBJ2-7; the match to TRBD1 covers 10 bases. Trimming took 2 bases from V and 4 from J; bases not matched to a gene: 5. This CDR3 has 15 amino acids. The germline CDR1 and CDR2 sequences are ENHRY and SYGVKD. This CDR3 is CAISEVPGQGYEQYF. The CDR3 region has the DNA TGTGCCATCAGTGAGGTCCCGGGACAGGGGTACGAGCAGTACTTC.

Here the CDR3 reads CASRVGQAVEKLFF. CDR3 nucleotides: TGTGCCAGCAGGGTGGGACAGGCGGTAGAAAAACTGTTTTTT. The chain couples TRBV6-5 to TRBJ1-4, with 8 nucleotides matching TRBD1. CDR3 size: 14 residues. With 6 bases clipped from V and 8 bases from J, the junction kept 8 bases outside the gene matches. CDR1 is MNHEY and CDR2 is SVGAGI in the germline V gene.

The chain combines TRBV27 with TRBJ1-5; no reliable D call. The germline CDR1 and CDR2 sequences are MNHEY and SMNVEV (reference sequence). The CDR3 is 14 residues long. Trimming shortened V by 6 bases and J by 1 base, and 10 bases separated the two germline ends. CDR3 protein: CASRRLQSNQPQHF. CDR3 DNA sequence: TGTGCCAGCAGGCGGCTTCAGAGCAATCAGCCCCAGCATTTT.

The CDR3 DNA reads TGTGCCAGAAACAAAGAGACCCAGTACTTC. Amino acids: CARNKETQYF. This chain uses TRBV6-7 with TRBJ2-5; D remains ambiguous. TRBV6-7 is assigned to the ORF class and has an uncertain function. V lost 9 bases to trimming and J lost 3 bases, with 5 bases between them. This CDR3 spans 10 amino acids.

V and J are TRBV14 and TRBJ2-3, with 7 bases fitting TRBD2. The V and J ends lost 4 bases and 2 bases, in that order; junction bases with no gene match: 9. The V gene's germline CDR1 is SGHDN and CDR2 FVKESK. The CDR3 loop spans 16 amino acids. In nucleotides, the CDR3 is TGTGCCAGCAGCCCCCGACTAGCTAGGGTCACAGATACGCAGTATTTT. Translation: CASSPRLARVTDTQYF.

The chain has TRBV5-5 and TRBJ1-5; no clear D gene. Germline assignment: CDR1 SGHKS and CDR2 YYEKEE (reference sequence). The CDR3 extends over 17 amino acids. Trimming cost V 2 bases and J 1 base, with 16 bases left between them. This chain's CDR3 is CASSFVPGRSSNQPQHF. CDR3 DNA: TGTGCCAGCAGCTTTGTTCCAGGTCGGAGCAGCAATCAGCCCCAGCATTTT. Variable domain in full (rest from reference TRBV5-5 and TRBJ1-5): DAGVTQSPTHLIKTRGQQVTLRCSPISGHKSVSWYQQVLGQGPQFIFQYYEKEERGRGNFPDRFSARQFPNYSSELNVNALLLGDSALYLCASSFVPGRSSNQPQHFGDGTRLSIL.

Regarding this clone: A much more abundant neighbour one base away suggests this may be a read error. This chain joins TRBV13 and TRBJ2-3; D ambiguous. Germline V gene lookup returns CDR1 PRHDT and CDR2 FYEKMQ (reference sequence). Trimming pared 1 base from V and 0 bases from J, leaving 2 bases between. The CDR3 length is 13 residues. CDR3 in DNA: TGTGCCAGCAGCTTAGATAGCACAGATACGCAGTATTTT. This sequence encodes CASSLDSTDTQYF.

The DNA of the CDR3 is TGTGCCAGCAGTTACGGGGTCTCGCCCCAGCATTTT. This encodes CASSYGVSPQHF. V gene TRBV6-6 combines with J gene TRBJ1-5, with D unclear. The CDR3 covers 12 residues. Trimming stripped 2 bases from V and 9 bases from J, with 8 bases between. Germline loops: CDR1 MNHNY, CDR2 SVGAGI (reference sequence).

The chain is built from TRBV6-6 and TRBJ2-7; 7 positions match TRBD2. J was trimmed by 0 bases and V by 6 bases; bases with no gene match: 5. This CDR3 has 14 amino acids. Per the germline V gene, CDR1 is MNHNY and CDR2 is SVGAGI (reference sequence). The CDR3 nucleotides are TGTGCCAGCAGCCAGCGCGGGGGCTCCTACGAGCAGTACGTC. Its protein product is CASSQRGGSYEQYV.

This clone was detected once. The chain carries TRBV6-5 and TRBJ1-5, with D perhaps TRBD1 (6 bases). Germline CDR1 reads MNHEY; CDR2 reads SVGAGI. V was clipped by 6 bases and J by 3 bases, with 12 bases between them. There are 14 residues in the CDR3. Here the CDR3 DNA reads TGTGCCAGCAGACCGGGACAACACAATCAGCCCCAGCATTTT. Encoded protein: CASRPGQHNQPQHF.

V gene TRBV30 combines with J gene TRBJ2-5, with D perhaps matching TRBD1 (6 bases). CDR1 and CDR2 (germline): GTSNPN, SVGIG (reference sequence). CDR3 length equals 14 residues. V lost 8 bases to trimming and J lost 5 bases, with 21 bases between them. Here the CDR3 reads CAQTRGGSGETQYF. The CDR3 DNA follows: TGTGCCCAGACCAGGGGCGGCTCAGGGGAGACCCAGTACTTC.

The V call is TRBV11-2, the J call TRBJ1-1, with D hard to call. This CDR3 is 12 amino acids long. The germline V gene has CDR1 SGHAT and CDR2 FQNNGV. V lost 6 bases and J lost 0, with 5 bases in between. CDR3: CASRHLNTEAFF. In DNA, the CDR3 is TGTGCCAGCAGACATCTGAACACTGAAGCTTTCTTT.

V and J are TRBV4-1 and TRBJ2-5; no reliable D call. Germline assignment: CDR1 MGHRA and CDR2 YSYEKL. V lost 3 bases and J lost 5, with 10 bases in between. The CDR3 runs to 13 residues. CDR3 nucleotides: TGCGCCAGCAGCCAGCGACTCGGGGAGACCCAGTACTTC. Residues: CASSQRLGETQYF.

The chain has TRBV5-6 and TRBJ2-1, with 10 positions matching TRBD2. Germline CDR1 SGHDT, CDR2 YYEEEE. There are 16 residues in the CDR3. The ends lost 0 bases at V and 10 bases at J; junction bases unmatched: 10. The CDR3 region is CASSLGSAGGVGEQFF. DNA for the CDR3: TGTGCCAGCAGCTTGGGGTCAGCGGGAGGGGTTGGAGAGCAGTTCTTC. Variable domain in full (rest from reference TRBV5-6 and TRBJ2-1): DAGVTQSPTHLIKTRGQQVTLRCSPKSGHDTVSWYQQALGQGPQFIFQYYEEEERQRGNFPDRFSGHQFPNYSSELNVNALLLGDSALYLCASSLGSAGGVGEQFFGPGTRLTVL.